This entry lists 26 T cell receptor beta chains sequenced from one sample in a study of Tregs in tolerant kidney transplant recipients. Their antigens are not known. The repertoire was sequenced with immunoSEQ multiplex PCR; TCRdb's copy has only in-frame clones and lacks some. The sample has about 8,300 clones; roughly a third are singletons. After approximately 6 days with irradiated graft donor PBMCs, CFSE-labeled recipient PBMCs were FACS-sorted. Sequencing used CD8+ T cells from blood cultured with allogeneic cells, obtained before the transplant. Every receptor here comes from a human patient who received a combined kidney and bone marrow transplant.

This sequence joins TRBV12-5 and TRBJ1-1; 8 bases agree with TRBD1. The CDR3 totals 12 residues. With V trimmed by 6 bases and J by 4 bases, 1 base remained unmatched. Germline V gene data show CDR1 as LGHNT and CDR2 as FRNRAP. The CDR3 sequence: CASGQGGTEAFF. DNA of the CDR3: TGTGCTAGTGGACAGGGGGGCACTGAAGCTTTCTTT.

This clone showed up just a few times. This chain links TRBV27 with TRBJ2-3; a possible D gene is TRBD2 (5 bases). The germline gives CDR1 MNHEY, CDR2 SMNVEV (reference sequence). The CDR3 spans 16 residues. Trimming cost V 5 bases and J 1 base, with 16 bases left between them. CDR3 loop: CASSILGPRGTDTQYF. CDR3 DNA sequence: TGTGCCAGCAGTATACTAGGGCCTAGGGGCACAGATACGCAGTATTTT.

This clone is medium-sized in the sample. The V and J genes are TRBV9 and TRBJ1-5; weak D call: TRBD1 (6 bases). V was cut by 3 bases and J by 5 bases, with 15 bases left in between. CDR1 is SGDLS and CDR2 is YYNGEE in the germline V gene. The CDR3 contains 15 residues. CDR3 loop: CASSGTGSEDQPQHF. DNA of the CDR3: TGTGCCAGCAGCGGAACAGGGTCGGAGGATCAGCCCCAGCATTTT.

This chain joins TRBV7-9 and TRBJ2-1; 7 nucleotides line up with TRBD1. Unmatched junction bases numbered 9, after V lost 2 bases and J lost 8 bases. The CDR3 is 15 residues long. Per the germline V gene, CDR1 is SEHNR and CDR2 is FQNEAQ (reference sequence). In nucleotides, the CDR3 is TGTGCCAGCAGCTTACCCACAGGGGTCTTGGATGAGCAGTTCTTC. This gives the protein CASSLPTGVLDEQFF.

This sequence joins TRBV2 and TRBJ2-3; TRBD1 matches 10 bases. This CDR3 has 17 residues. Germline CDR1 and CDR2: SNHLY and FYNNEI. The V gene end was trimmed by 6 bases and the J gene end by 0 bases; junction bases not matched to a gene: 9. In DNA, the CDR3 is TGTGCCAGCAGCGTAAGGACAGGGGGGGCCAGCACAGATACGCAGTATTTT. This codes for CASSVRTGGASTDTQYF.

This clone is deemed medium-sized (0.01 to 0.1%). The chain links TRBV7-9 to TRBJ1-2; a weak D match, TRBD1 (5 bases). Germline loops: CDR1 SEHNR, CDR2 FQNEAQ (reference sequence). V was clipped by 3 bases and J by 9 bases, with 8 bases between them. The CDR3 is made up of 11 amino acids. The CDR3 DNA reads TGTGCCAGCAGCTTGGGGGGGAGCTACACCTTC. This gives the protein CASSLGGSYTF.

This chain joins TRBV28 and TRBJ1-3, with TRBD1 identical over 9 bases. This CDR3 contains 16 residues. Germline CDR1 and CDR2: MDHEN and SYDVKM. V shed 5 bases and J 0 bases; nucleotides not matched to a gene: 5. This CDR3 reads CASSLTGGISGNTIYF. The CDR3 coding sequence is TGTGCCAGCAGTCTGACAGGGGGTATCTCTGGAAACACCATATATTTT.

DNA for the CDR3: TGTGCCAGCAGTCCGCAGGGGTCGAACACTGAAGCTTTCTTT. This codes for CASSPQGSNTEAFF. The chain joins TRBV27 to TRBJ1-1; D possibly corresponds to TRBD1 (6 bases). Germline CDR1 is MNHEY and CDR2 is SMNVEV (reference sequence). The CDR3 runs 14 residues. With 5 bases removed from V and 1 base from J, the gap between germline ends came to 11 bases.

This clone came up once. This rearrangement joins TRBV29-1 to TRBJ2-1; 10 bases agree with TRBD2. In germline, CDR1 is SQVTM, CDR2 ANQGSEA. This CDR3 is 14 amino acids long. Trimming took 5 bases from V and 4 from J; bases not matched to a gene: 5. The CDR3 here is CSVTGLATYNEQFF. CDR3 sequence (DNA): TGCAGCGTTACGGGACTAGCGACATACAATGAGCAGTTCTTC.

This chain's CDR3 is CASRQTSDSYNEQFF. CDR3 nucleotide sequence: TGTGCCAGCAGGCAAACTAGCGACTCCTACAATGAGCAGTTCTTC. The V and J genes are TRBV7-6 and TRBJ2-1; 7 nucleotides agree with TRBD2. The V segment lost 6 bases and the J segment 0 bases; nucleotides outside the gene matches: 5. This CDR3 is built from 15 residues. In germline, CDR1 is SGHVS, CDR2 FNYEAQ.

This clone was observed a handful of times. The chain couples TRBV4-1 to TRBJ2-7; D may be TRBD2 (5 bases). The CDR3 covers 14 residues. The germline V and J ends were trimmed by 6 bases and 2 bases, with 14 bases remaining between them. CDR1 is MGHRA and CDR2 is YSYEKL in the germline V gene. CDR3 in DNA: TGCGCCAGCAGTCAACGGACGGGGACCTACGAGCAGTACTTC. It yields the protein CASSQRTGTYEQYF.

This clone has a handful of counts. The sample holds other DNA sequences that translate to the same CDR3. The chain joins TRBV21-1 to TRBJ1-6. TRBV21-1 is designated a pseudogene. The CDR3 runs 19 residues. The CDR3 DNA sequence: TGTGCCAGCAGCAAAACGGTAGGAGGAAGGTTCACCTATAATTCACCCCTCCACTTT. Translated: CASSKTVGGRFTYNSPLHF.

CDR3 region: CASSRYTNTEAFF. CDR3 DNA sequence: TGTGCCAGCAGCCGATACACGAACACTGAAGCTTTCTTT. The gene calls are TRBV7-9 and TRBJ1-1; no clear D. The V gene lost 5 bases and the J gene lost 1 base, with 8 bases spanning the gap. The CDR3 spans 13 residues. Germline V gene lookup returns CDR1 SEHNR and CDR2 FQNEAQ (reference sequence).

The chain employs TRBV9 and TRBJ1-2; D remains ambiguous. The length of the CDR3 is 15 residues. CDR1 and CDR2 from the germline V gene are SGDLS and YYNGEE. The V gene lost 0 bases and the J gene lost 5 bases, with 14 bases spanning the gap. The CDR3 protein is CASSVEPEGGYGYTF. The DNA of the CDR3 is TGTGCCAGCAGCGTAGAGCCAGAGGGTGGGTATGGCTACACCTTC.

This clone is classed as medium-sized (0.01 to 0.1%). The chain has TRBV28 and TRBJ1-5; 7 positions agree with TRBD1. CDR3 size: 16 residues. Germline V gene data show CDR1 as MDHEN and CDR2 as SYDVKM. The ends lost 6 bases at V and 4 bases at J; junction bases unmatched: 12. This CDR3 reads CASRPHRGLLNQPQHF. The DNA of the CDR3 is TGTGCCAGCAGACCCCACAGGGGCCTGCTTAATCAGCCCCAGCATTTT.

The table lists this clone with a count of one. The V call is TRBV27, the J call TRBJ2-1, with 13 positions matching TRBD2. J was trimmed by 8 bases and V by 5 bases; bases with no gene match: 9. Germline lookup yields CDR1 MNHEY and CDR2 SMNVEV (reference sequence). This CDR3 contains 16 residues. The CDR3 DNA reads as TGTGCCAGCAGTATCATACTAGCGGGAGGGCCTTATGAGCAGTTCTTC. It specifies CASSIILAGGPYEQFF.

The gene calls are TRBV4-1 and TRBJ2-7; TRBD2 matches 13 bases. Trimming cost V 0 bases and J 6 bases; bases outside gene matches: 5. Germline V gene data show CDR1 as MGHRA and CDR2 as YSYEKL. The CDR3 consists of 16 residues. This CDR3 is CASSQDGTSGTGEQYF. The DNA for the CDR3 is TGCGCCAGCAGCCAAGACGGGACTAGCGGGACGGGCGAGCAGTACTTC.

Only one count was recorded for this clone. CDR3 DNA sequence: TGCGCCAGCAGCCCGCCGGGGGGGGTGTACAATGAGCAGTTCTTC. Its translation is CASSPPGGVYNEQFF. This sequence joins TRBV4-1 and TRBJ2-1; 8 nucleotides line up with TRBD2. Germline CDR1 MGHRA, CDR2 YSYEKL. The CDR3 extends over 15 amino acids. The V gene end was trimmed by 4 bases and the J gene end by 4 bases; junction bases not matched to a gene: 6.

With respect to this clone: A much larger clone lies one base from this, so it may be a read error. V usage is TRBV4-2 and J usage is TRBJ1-5; D may be TRBD1 (5 bases). V was cut by 1 base and J by 3 bases, with 10 bases left in between. The CDR3 is 15 amino acids. Germline V gene lookup returns CDR1 LGHNA and CDR2 YNFKEQ. CDR3 region: CASSQVAGINQPQHF. In DNA, the CDR3 is TGTGCCAGCAGCCAAGTAGCAGGGATCAATCAGCCCCAGCATTTT.

This clone has only a few counts. The chain combines TRBV4-1 with TRBJ1-3, with TRBD1 identical over 7 bases. The CDR3 length is 16 residues. Germline V gene lookup returns CDR1 MGHRA and CDR2 YSYEKL. Trimming removed 0 bases from V and 1 base from J; junction bases left unmatched: 3. The CDR3 DNA reads TGCGCCAGCAGCCAAGATCAGGGGGGATCTGGAAACACCATATATTTT. Translated: CASSQDQGGSGNTIYF.

This clone was counted only a few times. This chain uses TRBV27 with TRBJ2-6, with D possibly matching TRBD1 (6 bases). Trimming shortened V by 4 bases and J by 0 bases, and 13 bases separated the two germline ends. Germline CDR1 and CDR2: MNHEY and SMNVEV (reference sequence). There are 17 residues in the CDR3. CDR3 residues: CASSSLDSNSGANVLTF. The CDR3 DNA follows: TGTGCCAGCAGTTCTCTGGACAGTAACTCTGGGGCCAACGTCCTGACTTTC.

The rearrangement uses TRBV5-4 and TRBJ2-7; D might be TRBD1 (6 bases). Germline loops: CDR1 SGHNT, CDR2 YYREEE (reference sequence). The V and J ends lost 0 bases and 0 bases respectively, with 10 bases between them. CDR3 size: 15 residues. CDR3 nucleotide sequence: TGTGCCAGCAGCTTGGCCCAGGGGACCTCCTACGAGCAGTACTTC. Amino acid sequence: CASSLAQGTSYEQYF.

The V call is TRBV11-2, the J call TRBJ1-4, with TRBD1 matching 11 bases. The V gene end was trimmed by 4 bases and the J gene end by 6 bases; junction bases not matched to a gene: 1. The CDR3 is 14 residues long. Germline lookup yields CDR1 SGHAT and CDR2 FQNNGV. The CDR3 loop reads CASSWGQGDEKLFF. In DNA, the CDR3 is TGTGCCAGCAGCTGGGGACAGGGGGATGAAAAACTGTTTTTT. The full variable domain, with the rest looked up from reference TRBV11-2 and TRBJ1-4, is EAGVAQSPRYKIIEKRQSVAFWCNPISGHATLYWYQQILGQGPKLLIQFQNNGVVDDSQLPKDRFSAERLKGVDSTLKIQPAKLEDSAVYLCASSWGQGDEKLFFGSGTQLSVL.

This clone was seen more than once but under ten times. The V and J genes are TRBV11-3 and TRBJ1-1; no reliable D call. The V end was cut by 2 bases, the J end by 6 bases, with 10 bases between. The germline V gene encodes CDR1 SGHNT and CDR2 YENEEA. The CDR3 is made up of 13 amino acids. CDR3 sequence reads: CASSLLLGAEAFF. In DNA form, the CDR3 reads TGTGCCAGCAGCTTACTCTTGGGCGCTGAAGCTTTCTTT.

V gene TRBV5-4 combines with J gene TRBJ1-1; possible D gene TRBD1, 6 bases. CDR3 length: 12 residues. With 7 bases removed from V and 3 bases from J, the gap between germline ends came to 10 bases. Looked up from germline, CDR1 is SGHNT and CDR2 is YYREEE (reference sequence). The CDR3 loop reads CASGRGDTEAFF. The CDR3 DNA sequence: TGTGCCAGCGGCAGGGGTGACACTGAAGCTTTCTTT. Full variable domain (outside the CDR3, taken from reference TRBV5-4 and TRBJ1-1): ETGVTQSPTHLIKTRGQQVTLRCSSQSGHNTVSWYQQALGQGPQFIFQYYREEENGRGNFPPRFSGLQFPNYSSELNVNALELDDSALYLCASGRGDTEAFFGQGTRLTVV.

This clone is medium-sized by share. V and J are TRBV27 and TRBJ2-3; D is uncertain. Germline CDR1 and CDR2: MNHEY and SMNVEV (reference sequence). V was trimmed by 2 bases and J by 1 base, leaving 13 bases between them. This CDR3 has 16 residues. The CDR3: CASSLVLAIGTDTQYF. CDR3 nucleotides: TGTGCCAGCAGTTTAGTATTAGCTATTGGCACAGATACGCAGTATTTT.